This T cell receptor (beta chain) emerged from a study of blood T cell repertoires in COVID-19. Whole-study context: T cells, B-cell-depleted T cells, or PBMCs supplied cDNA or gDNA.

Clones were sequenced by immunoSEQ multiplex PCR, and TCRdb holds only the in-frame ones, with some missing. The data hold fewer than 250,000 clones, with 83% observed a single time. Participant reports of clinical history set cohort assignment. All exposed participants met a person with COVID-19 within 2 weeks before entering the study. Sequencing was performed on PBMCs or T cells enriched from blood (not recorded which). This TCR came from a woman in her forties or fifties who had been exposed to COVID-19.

The CDR3 sequence: CASSLVGGEREKLFF. CDR3 nucleotide sequence: TGTGCCAGCAGCTTAGTGGGGGGGGAGAGGGAAAAACTGTTTTTT. This chain uses TRBV7-7 with TRBJ1-4; a weak D match, TRBD1 (5 bases). Per the germline V gene, CDR1 is SSHAT and CDR2 is FNYEAQ (reference sequence). Trimming removed 1 base at V and 8 bases at J, with 14 bases between. The CDR3 loop spans 15 amino acids.